The clone carrying this T cell receptor (beta chain) was recorded many times. Its specificity is not known. This specimen comes from a study of neurological immune-mediated disorders. Study conclusions and caveats: Subjects shared no identical expanded-clone CDR3 amino acid sequences, suggesting private TCR-beta repertoires in all groups.

Libraries from sorted cells each used about 990,000 CD4+ or CD8+ T cells. V lost 4 bases to trimming and J lost 0 bases; unmatched junction nucleotides: 3. This CDR3 is 15 amino acids long. The germline V gene encodes CDR1 SGHRS and CDR2 YFSETQ. Template-switch 5'RACE cDNA synthesis added a 10-nucleotide unique molecular identifier. TCRdb reprocessed the 5' RACE reads with MiXCR, giving one entry per CDR3 protein. Altogether 25,000 to 35,000 distinct CDR3 sequences are present, less than 5% being singletons, with the ten largest covering around 27%. The sequence came from a woman aged 40-49 years in good health. The chain joins TRBV5-1 to TRBJ2-3, with 9 bases identical to TRBD2. The specimen was CD4+ T cells from blood. The CDR3 DNA reads TGCGCCAGCAGCCTAACTAGCGGGAGCACAGATACGCAGTATTTT. It yields the protein CASSLTSGSTDTQYF.